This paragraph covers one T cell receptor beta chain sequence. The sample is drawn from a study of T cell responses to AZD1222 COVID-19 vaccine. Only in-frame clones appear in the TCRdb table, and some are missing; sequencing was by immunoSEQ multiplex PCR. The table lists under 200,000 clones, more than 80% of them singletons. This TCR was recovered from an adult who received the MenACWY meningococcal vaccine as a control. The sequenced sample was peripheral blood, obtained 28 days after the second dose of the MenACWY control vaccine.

The CDR3 DNA follows: TGTGCCAGCTCACCATCGACAGTGAACACCGGGGAGCTGTTTTTT. Translation: CASSPSTVNTGELFF. This chain uses TRBV18 with TRBJ2-2; perhaps TRBD1 as D (5 bases). CDR1 KGHSH and CDR2 LQKENI come from the germline V gene. The V end was cut by 2 bases, the J end by 1 base, with 8 bases between. CDR3 length equals 15 residues.